This TCR beta chain emerged from a study of T-cell reconstitution after alpha-beta-depleted transplantation in children. Worth noting for this clonotype: It may be a read error: a sequence one base away is much more abundant.

CDR3 size: 13 residues. The trim removed 4 bases at V and 5 bases at J, leaving 5 bases unmatched. CDR1 is SGHTA, CDR2 FQGNSA, per germline. Unique molecular identifiers were incorporated into the prepared TCRbeta library. A single record per CDR3 protein comes from TCRdb applying MiXCR to the PCR reads. The sample has 230,000 or so distinct CDR3 sequences; 9.7% are singletons. This rearrangement joins TRBV7-2 to TRBJ2-7; TRBD1 matches at 7 bases. The TCR comes from a human donor who donated a stem cell graft to a child with SCID. Sequenced here: PBMCs from the stem cell graft donor, sampled from the stem cell graft. CDR3: CASSYRGWNEQYF. The CDR3 DNA follows: TGTGCCAGCAGCTACAGGGGTTGGAACGAGCAGTACTTC.